This T cell receptor beta chain is drawn from a study of T cell responses to AZD1222 COVID-19 vaccine. CDR3 length: 18 amino acids. CDR1 and CDR2 (germline): SGHDT, YYEEEE. Trimming took 4 bases from V and 1 from J; bases not matched to a gene: 16. Assay used: immunoSEQ multiplex PCR; TCRdb lists only in-frame clones, some missing. This sample has more than 100,000 clones, with over 90% found just once. The chain combines TRBV5-6 with TRBJ1-2; 7 bases map to TRBD1. This specimen consisted of peripheral blood, obtained on day 0 of AZD1222 vaccination. This TCR was recovered from an adult in good health. The CDR3 loop reads CASSAETGKLAINYGYTF. The CDR3 DNA reads as TGTGCCAGCAGCGCCGAGACAGGGAAACTAGCAATTAACTATGGCTACACCTTC. The full variable domain, completed using reference TRBV5-6 and TRBJ1-2, is DAGVTQSPTHLIKTRGQQVTLRCSPKSGHDTVSWYQQALGQGPQFIFQYYEEEERQRGNFPDRFSGHQFPNYSSELNVNALLLGDSALYLCASSAETGKLAINYGYTFGSGTRLTVV.